These 10 T cell receptor beta chains share one sample of origin, sequenced in a study of cytomegalovirus exposure and HLA in healthy donors. The PCR contained 60 Vbeta and 13 Jbeta primers. TCRdb's table, derived via immunoSEQ multiplex PCR, lists solely in-frame clones and lacks some. Here the sample spans 60,000 to 90,000 clones, around 70% being singletons. What was sequenced was PBMCs. The receptors here all came from a woman between 45 and 65 years old in good health and CMV-seropositive.

This clone was detected only a few times. The chain links TRBV2 to TRBJ2-1; TRBD2 matches 14 bases. The CDR3 covers 16 residues. The V gene's germline CDR1 is SNHLY and CDR2 FYNNEI. Germline trimming cut 6 bases from V and 7 bases from J; bases unmatched to any gene: 8. CDR3 amino acids: CASRVSGTSGRNEQFF. As DNA, the CDR3 is TGTGCCAGCAGAGTATCCGGGACTAGCGGGAGAAATGAGCAGTTCTTC.

The chain carries TRBV4-1 and TRBJ1-2; possible D gene TRBD1, 5 bases. Trimming removed 5 bases at V and 4 bases at J, with 11 bases between. Germline lookup yields CDR1 MGHRA and CDR2 YSYEKL. The CDR3 runs 13 residues. In nucleotides, the CDR3 is TGCGCCAGCAGCTTACAGGAATTCTATGGCTACACCTTC. Translating gives CASSLQEFYGYTF.

The chain couples TRBV28 to TRBJ2-3; D remains ambiguous. Germline V gene lookup returns CDR1 MDHEN and CDR2 SYDVKM. V lost 2 bases, J lost 0 bases, and 3 bases lay in between. The CDR3 loop spans 13 amino acids. The CDR3 region is CASSLPSTDTQYF. The CDR3 DNA follows: TGTGCCAGCAGTTTACCTAGCACAGATACGCAGTATTTT.

This clone has more than one count but fewer than ten. The rearrangement uses TRBV14 and TRBJ1-2; D ambiguous. CDR3 length: 14 amino acids. Looked up from germline, CDR1 is SGHDN and CDR2 is FVKESK. V dropped 0 bases and J dropped 4 bases, with 9 bases sitting between them. CDR3 DNA sequence: TGTGCCAGCAGCCAAGATCGACGGAGCTATGGCTACACCTTC. Encoded protein: CASSQDRRSYGYTF.

This clone was picked up a small number of times. V and J are TRBV5-1 and TRBJ2-7; TRBD2 matches at 11 bases. Germline V gene sequence: CDR1 SGHRS, CDR2 YFSETQ. V lost 2 bases and J lost 2; bases outside the gene matches: 3. The CDR3 has 15 amino acids. CDR3 sequence reads: CASSFILAGAYEQYF. In DNA form, the CDR3 reads TGCGCCAGCAGCTTCATACTAGCGGGAGCCTACGAGCAGTACTTC.

This clone was picked up a small number of times. V gene TRBV5-1 combines with J gene TRBJ2-2; 9 positions agree with TRBD1. Germline V gene sequence: CDR1 SGHRS, CDR2 YFSETQ. The CDR3 extends over 17 amino acids. V was pared by 0 bases and J by 1 base, with 4 bases of the junction left unmatched. CDR3 region: CASSLVMTGGNTGELFF. The CDR3 DNA follows: TGCGCCAGCAGCTTGGTGATGACAGGGGGGAACACCGGGGAGCTGTTTTTT.

The chain has TRBV7-6 and TRBJ2-7; D is ambiguous. CDR1 and CDR2 from the germline V gene are SGHVS and FNYEAQ. This CDR3 contains 13 residues. V lost 4 bases and J lost 9, with 16 bases in between. This CDR3 reads CASSSLKEIGQYF. CDR3 bases: TGTGCCAGCAGCTCTTTAAAAGAAATCGGGCAGTACTTC.

This clone was recorded a few times. This chain joins TRBV4-3 and TRBJ2-7; tentative D call: TRBD1 (6 bases). V gave up 1 base and J gave up 5 bases, with 9 bases separating them. Germline lookup yields CDR1 LGHNA and CDR2 YSLEER. The CDR3 totals 13 residues. CDR3 sequence (DNA): TGCGCCAGCAGCCAAGTTCCAGGGGACGAGCAGTACTTC. This gives the protein CASSQVPGDEQYF.

This clone has only a few counts. V usage is TRBV5-1 and J usage is TRBJ2-1, with TRBD2 matching 7 bases. The CDR3 spans 13 residues. Germline CDR1 and CDR2: SGHRS and YFSETQ. Unmatched junction bases numbered 10, after V lost 3 bases and J lost 13 bases. CDR3 sequence: CASSSPTSMGQFF. DNA of the CDR3: TGCGCCAGCAGCTCCCCGACTAGCATGGGACAGTTCTTC.

This clone was recorded a few times. V and J are TRBV28 and TRBJ2-1; perhaps TRBD2 as D (5 bases). Germline V gives CDR1 MDHEN, CDR2 SYDVKM. Trimming cost V 5 bases and J 9 bases, with 11 bases left between them. The length of the CDR3 is 12 residues. The chain's CDR3 is CASSRGWGEQFF. The DNA for the CDR3 is TGTGCCAGCAGTCGGGGTTGGGGTGAGCAGTTCTTC.